This T cell receptor beta chain was documented in a study of regulatory T cells in long-lasting Graves disease. Study-wide results and caveats: Persistent patients had a count of shared public clonotypes (approximately 3,000) that exceeded that of new patients (roughly 1,000).

Stated time point: newly diagnosed GD, antithyroid drugs for less than 3 months. The TCR library was made from RNA that had been extracted from PBMCs in TRIzol. Graves' disease diagnosis relied on American Thyroid Association guidelines. CDR3 size: 20 residues. Germline CDR1 MNHEY, CDR2 SVGEGT. Trimming removed 5 bases at V and 2 bases at J, with 25 bases between. Arm-PCR of CDR3 regions with iRepertoire HTBI primers generated TCR beta libraries. TCRdb re-called the multiplex PCR reads with MiXCR, one entry per CDR3 protein. The sample has roughly 610,000 distinct CDR3 sequences; less than 20% are singletons. This clonotype appeared a few times. Its antigen is unidentified. This same sample was also part of a study on T cells in Graves' hyperthyroidism and ophthalmopathy. That work contributes: The study used the HTBI primer set for a first-round RT-PCR of the TCR CDR3.

The V call is TRBV6-2 or TRBV6-3, the J call TRBJ2-6, with D perhaps TRBD1 (8 bases). The TCR originated in a woman aged 25 to 39 with Graves disease. The sequences come from peripheral blood mononuclear cells (PBMCs), collected at new diagnosis, from a patient treated with antithyroid drugs. CDR3 DNA: TGTGCCAGCAGTGAACGGGGAGGGAGGACAGGGCGGCCTGGGGCCAACGTCCTGACTTTC. Translating gives CASSERGGRTGRPGANVLTF.